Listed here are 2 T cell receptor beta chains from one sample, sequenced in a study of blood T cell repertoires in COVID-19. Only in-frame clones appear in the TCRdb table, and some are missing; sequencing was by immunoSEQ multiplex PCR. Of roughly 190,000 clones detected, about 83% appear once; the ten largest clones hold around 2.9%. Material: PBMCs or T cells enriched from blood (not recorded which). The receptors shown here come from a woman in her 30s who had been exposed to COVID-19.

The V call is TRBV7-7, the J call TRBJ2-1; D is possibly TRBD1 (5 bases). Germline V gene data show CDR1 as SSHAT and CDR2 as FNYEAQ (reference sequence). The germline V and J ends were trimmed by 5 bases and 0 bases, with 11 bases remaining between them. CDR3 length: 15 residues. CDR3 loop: CASSKGVSSYNEQFF. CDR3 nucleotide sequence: TGTGCCAGCAGCAAAGGGGTGAGCTCCTACAATGAGCAGTTCTTC.

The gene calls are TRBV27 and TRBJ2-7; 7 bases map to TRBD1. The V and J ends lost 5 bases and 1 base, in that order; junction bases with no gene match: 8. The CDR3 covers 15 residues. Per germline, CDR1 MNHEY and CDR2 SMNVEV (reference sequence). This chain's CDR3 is CASSHTAGGSYEQYF. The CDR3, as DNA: TGTGCCAGCAGTCATACCGCAGGGGGTTCCTACGAGCAGTACTTC.